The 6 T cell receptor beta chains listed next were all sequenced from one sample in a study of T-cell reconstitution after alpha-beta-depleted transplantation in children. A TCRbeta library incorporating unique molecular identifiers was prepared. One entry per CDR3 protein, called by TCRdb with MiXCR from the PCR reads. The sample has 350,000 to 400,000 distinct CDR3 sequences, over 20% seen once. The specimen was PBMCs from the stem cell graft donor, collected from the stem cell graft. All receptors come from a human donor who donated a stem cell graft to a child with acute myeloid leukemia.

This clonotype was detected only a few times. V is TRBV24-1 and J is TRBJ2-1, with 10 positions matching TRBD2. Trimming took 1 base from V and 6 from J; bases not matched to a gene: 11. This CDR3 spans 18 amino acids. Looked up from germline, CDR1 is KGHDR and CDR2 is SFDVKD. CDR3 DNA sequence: TGTGCCACCAGTGATTTACCCCTAGCGGGAGATAGAGGCAATGAGCAGTTCTTC. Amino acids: CATSDLPLAGDRGNEQFF.

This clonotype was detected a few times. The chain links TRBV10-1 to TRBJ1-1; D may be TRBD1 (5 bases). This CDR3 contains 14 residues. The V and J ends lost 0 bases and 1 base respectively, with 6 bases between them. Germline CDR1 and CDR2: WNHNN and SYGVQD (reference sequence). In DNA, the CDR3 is TGCGCCAGCAGTGAGTCGGGGGAGAACACTGAAGCTTTCTTT. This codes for CASSESGENTEAFF.

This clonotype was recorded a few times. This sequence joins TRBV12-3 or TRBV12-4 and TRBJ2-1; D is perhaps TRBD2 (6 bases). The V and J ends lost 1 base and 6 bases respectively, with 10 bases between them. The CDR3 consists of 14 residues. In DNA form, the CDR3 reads TGTGCCAGCAGTTTAGTGGAGGGGAGCAATGAGCAGTTCTTC. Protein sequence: CASSLVEGSNEQFF.

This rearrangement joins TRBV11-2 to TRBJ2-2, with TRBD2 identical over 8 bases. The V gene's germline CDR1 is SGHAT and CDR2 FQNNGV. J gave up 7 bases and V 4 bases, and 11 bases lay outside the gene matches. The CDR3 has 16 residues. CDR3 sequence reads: CASSSPAGGFGGELFF. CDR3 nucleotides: TGTGCCAGCAGCTCCCCGGCGGGAGGTTTCGGCGGGGAGCTGTTTTTT.

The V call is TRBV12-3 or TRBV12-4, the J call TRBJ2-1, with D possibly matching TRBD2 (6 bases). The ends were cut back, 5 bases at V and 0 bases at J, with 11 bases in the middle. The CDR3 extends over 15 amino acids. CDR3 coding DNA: TGTGCCAGCAGTCCGACTAGTGTCTCCTACAATGAGCAGTTCTTC. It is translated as CASSPTSVSYNEQFF.

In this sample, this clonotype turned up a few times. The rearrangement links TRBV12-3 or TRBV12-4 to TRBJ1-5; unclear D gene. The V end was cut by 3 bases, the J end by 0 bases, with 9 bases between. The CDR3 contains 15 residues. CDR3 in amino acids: CASSLVGDSNQPQHF. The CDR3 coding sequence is TGTGCCAGCAGTTTGGTAGGTGATAGCAATCAGCCCCAGCATTTT.